This note documents a single T cell receptor beta chain sequence. Sequencing relied on a cDNA template that was reverse transcribed from extracted RNA. The protocol was immunoSEQ multiplex PCR, while the TCRdb copy is restricted to in-frame clones and leaves out a portion. The profile shows about 180,000 clones, approximately 52% of them singletons. Indicated treatment: oral pan-JAK inhibitor, 5-10 mg twice daily. This entry belongs to a study of CD8+ T cells in alopecia areata. V lost 4 bases and J lost 5, with 9 bases in between. The CDR3 is 11 residues long. From germline, CDR1 is SQVTM and CDR2 ANQGSEA.

This clonotype was sampled from a human donor with alopecia areata. This sample comprised CD4+ T cells sorted from blood, obtained around week 55, from a patient treated with tofacitinib. The V gene is TRBV29-1, the J gene TRBJ2-7; tentatively, D is TRBD1 (5 bases). The CDR3 is CSVAGNDEQYF. CDR3 DNA: TGCAGCGTTGCAGGGAACGACGAGCAGTACTTC.